The rows below give T cell receptor beta chains drawn from one sample of a study of Ad26.COV2.S vaccination and SARS-CoV-2 variants. Method: immunoSEQ multiplex PCR; TCRdb's copy keeps in-frame clones and lacks some. Among about 350,000 clones listed, approximately 86% were seen once. Sample: peripheral blood, taken in a trial of Ad26.COV2.S vaccine versus placebo. The source of these receptors is a person between 18 and 65 years old who received the Ad26.COV2.S COVID-19 vaccine or a placebo. Both conserved end residues are part of each CDR3. A D gene is named only where the DNA matches it firmly. Clone size is shown for a subset of rows, as once, few, many or a class of expanded clone.

size: -
J: TRBJ2-5
V: TRBV7-8
D: -
CDR3: CASSDGGLQETQYF
DNA: TGTGCCAGCAGCGACGGGGGTCTTCAAGAGACCCAGTACTTC

size: -
J: TRBJ2-5
V: TRBV29-1
D: TRBD2
CDR3: CSVLWRELFEETQYF
DNA: TGCAGCGTTCTCTGGCGGGAGCTCTTTGAAGAGACCCAGTACTTC

size: -
J: TRBJ2-4
V: TRBV11-2
D: TRBD2
CDR3: CASSSRLAGGNIQYF
DNA: TGTGCCAGCAGCTCCCGCCTAGCGGGGGGGAACATTCAGTACTTC

size: -
J: TRBJ2-5
V: TRBV20-1
D: -
CDR3: CSASSGNKETQYF
DNA: TGCAGTGCTAGTTCCGGGAATAAAGAGACCCAGTACTTC

size: -
J: TRBJ1-5
V: TRBV6-6
D: -
CDR3: CASTIKGSGNQPQHF
DNA: TGTGCCAGCACGATAAAGGGAAGTGGCAATCAGCCCCAGCATTTT

size: -
J: TRBJ1-6
V: TRBV2
D: TRBD1
CDR3: CASSERPGQGGSPLHF
DNA: TGTGCCAGCAGTGAGCGCCCGGGACAGGGAGGTTCACCCCTCCACTTT

size: -
J: TRBJ1-1
V: TRBV19
D: -
CDR3: CASSIDVGEAFF
DNA: TGTGCCAGTAGTATAGACGTGGGTGAAGCTTTCTTT

size: -
J: TRBJ2-7
V: TRBV4-1
D: TRBD1
CDR3: CASSQELGQGRMWEQYF
DNA: TGCGCCAGCAGCCAAGAGCTCGGACAGGGACGGATGTGGGAGCAGTACTTC

size: -
J: TRBJ2-1
V: TRBV5-4
D: TRBD2
CDR3: CASSLGLADFNEQFF
DNA: TGTGCCAGCAGCCTGGGACTAGCGGACTTCAATGAGCAGTTCTTC

size: -
J: TRBJ2-3
V: TRBV7-6
D: -
CDR3: CASSLALGTDTQYF
DNA: TGTGCCAGCAGCTTAGCGCTCGGCACAGATACGCAGTATTTT

size: -
J: TRBJ2-1
V: TRBV6-4
D: TRBD2
CDR3: CASSDRLAGYNEQFF
DNA: TGTGCCAGCAGTGACCGACTAGCGGGATACAATGAGCAGTTCTTC

size: -
J: TRBJ2-4
V: TRBV7-2
D: -
CDR3: CTSSLGGKPRAKNIQYF
DNA: TGTACCAGCAGCTTAGGGGGGAAGCCTCGGGCCAAAAACATTCAGTACTTC

size: -
J: TRBJ1-5
V: TRBV28
D: -
CDR3: CASSLLRPHQPQHF
DNA: TGTGCCAGCAGTTTATTAAGGCCTCATCAGCCCCAGCATTTT

size: -
J: TRBJ2-5
V: TRBV7-9
D: -
CDR3: CASSLNYPRETQYF
DNA: TGTGCCAGCAGCTTAAACTATCCAAGAGAGACCCAGTACTTC

size: -
J: TRBJ2-1
V: TRBV11-2
D: -
CDR3: CASIPDAGSSYNEQFF
DNA: TGTGCCAGCATCCCTGACGCGGGTAGCTCCTACAATGAGCAGTTCTTC

size: -
J: TRBJ1-2
V: TRBV6-6
D: TRBD1
CDR3: CASSGTGNYGYTF
DNA: TGTGCCAGCTCAGGGACAGGGAACTATGGCTACACCTTC

size: -
J: TRBJ2-2
V: TRBV3-1/TRBV3-2
D: TRBD1
CDR3: CASSQLDRKNTGELFF
DNA: TGTGCCAGCAGCCAACTGGACAGGAAGAACACCGGGGAGCTGTTTTTT

size: -
J: TRBJ2-3
V: TRBV9
D: TRBD2
CDR3: CASSVARGGQYF
DNA: TGTGCCAGCAGCGTAGCTCGGGGGGGGCAGTATTTT

size: few
J: TRBJ1-5
V: TRBV12-3/TRBV12-4
D: -
CDR3: CASSRHSNQPQHF
DNA: TGTGCCAGCAGTCGACATAGCAATCAGCCCCAGCATTTT

size: -
J: TRBJ2-3
V: TRBV18
D: -
CDR3: CASSPPGSGLWGPQYF
DNA: TGTGCCAGCTCACCACCGGGATCAGGGTTGTGGGGCCCGCAGTATTTT

size: -
J: TRBJ2-1
V: TRBV7-2
D: TRBD1
CDR3: CASSPGQVYNEQFF
DNA: TGTGCCAGCAGTCCGGGACAGGTATACAATGAGCAGTTCTTC

size: once
J: TRBJ2-7
V: TRBV24-1
D: -
CDR3: CATSDGLRGEQYF
DNA: TGTGCCACCAGTGATGGTTTGAGGGGCGAGCAGTACTTC

size: -
J: TRBJ1-5
V: TRBV30
D: TRBD1
CDR3: CAWSLGTGARYSNQPQHF
DNA: TGTGCCTGGAGCCTTGGGACAGGGGCCCGGTATAGCAATCAGCCCCAGCATTTT

size: -
J: TRBJ1-5
V: TRBV14
D: -
CDR3: CASSTEGYYNQPQHF
DNA: TGTGCCAGCTCTACGGAAGGGTATTATAATCAGCCCCAGCATTTT

size: -
J: TRBJ2-7
V: TRBV18
D: TRBD1
CDR3: CASSRAGQGTYEQYF
DNA: TGTGCCAGCTCACGGGCGGGACAGGGTACCTACGAGCAGTACTTC

size: -
J: TRBJ1-4
V: TRBV19
D: -
CDR3: CASSLGGYNEKLFF
DNA: TGTGCCAGTAGCCTGGGGGGATATAATGAAAAACTGTTTTTT

size: -
J: TRBJ2-1
V: TRBV7-3
D: -
CDR3: CASSARGLGGRDEQFF
DNA: TGTGCCAGCAGCGCCCGGGGACTAGGGGGCAGGGATGAGCAGTTCTTC

size: -
J: TRBJ1-6
V: TRBV4-1
D: -
CDR3: CASSQDSGTRNSPLHF
DNA: TGCGCCAGCAGCCAAGACTCCGGGACACGAAATTCACCCCTCCACTTT

size: -
J: TRBJ2-5
V: TRBV7-9
D: -
CDR3: CASSFISGGETQYF
DNA: TGTGCCAGCAGCTTCATTTCAGGTGGAGAGACCCAGTACTTC

size: -
J: TRBJ2-7
V: TRBV7-8
D: -
CDR3: CASSSTRVGLLREQYF
DNA: TGTGCCAGCAGCTCGACCCGGGTTGGTCTGCTTCGGGAGCAGTACTTC

size: -
J: TRBJ1-1
V: TRBV11-1
D: -
CDR3: CASSLNDGVAFF
DNA: TGTGCCAGCAGCTTAAACGACGGAGTAGCTTTCTTT

size: -
J: TRBJ2-7
V: TRBV18
D: TRBD2
CDR3: CASSFGLAGDYEQYF
DNA: TGTGCCAGCTCATTCGGACTAGCGGGAGACTACGAGCAGTACTTC

size: once
J: TRBJ2-7
V: TRBV7-8
D: TRBD1
CDR3: CASSFGTGHSYEQYF
DNA: TGTGCCAGCAGCTTCGGGACAGGTCATAGCTACGAGCAGTACTTC

size: -
J: TRBJ1-1
V: TRBV7-2
D: -
CDR3: CASSLGRTNTEAFF
DNA: TGTGCCAGCAGCTTGGGGCGGACGAACACTGAAGCTTTCTTT

size: -
J: TRBJ2-7
V: TRBV6-2/TRBV6-3
D: -
CDR3: CASSYGGPGEQYF
DNA: TGTGCCAGCAGTTACGGGGGGCCTGGCGAGCAGTACTTC

size: -
J: TRBJ2-7
V: TRBV19
D: TRBD2
CDR3: CASTAEAGLAGVYEQYF
DNA: TGTGCCAGTACCGCAGAAGCTGGGCTAGCGGGAGTGTACGAGCAGTACTTC

size: -
J: TRBJ1-1
V: TRBV5-1
D: TRBD1
CDR3: CASSLVGQGDTEAFF
DNA: TGCGCCAGCAGCTTGGTAGGACAGGGGGACACTGAAGCTTTCTTT

size: -
J: TRBJ2-3
V: TRBV28
D: -
CDR3: CASTSLRERTDTQYF
DNA: TGTGCCAGCACCTCCCTCCGGGAGCGCACAGATACGCAGTATTTT

size: -
J: TRBJ2-5
V: TRBV23-1
D: -
CDR3: CASSQSLDSIQETQYF
DNA: TGCGCCAGCAGTCAATCGCTGGACAGTATACAAGAGACCCAGTACTTC

size: -
J: TRBJ2-3
V: TRBV19
D: TRBD2
CDR3: CAFQGRGLDTQYF
DNA: TGTGCCTTTCAAGGGAGGGGTTTGGATACGCAGTATTTT

size: many
J: TRBJ2-5
V: TRBV4-2
D: TRBD2
CDR3: CASSQLAGGQETQYF
DNA: TGTGCCAGCAGCCAGCTAGCGGGGGGCCAAGAGACCCAGTACTTC

size: -
J: TRBJ2-7
V: TRBV6-2/TRBV6-3
D: TRBD1
CDR3: CASSKGQNSYEQYF
DNA: TGTGCCAGCAGCAAGGGACAGAACTCCTACGAGCAGTACTTC

size: -
J: TRBJ1-4
V: TRBV9
D: -
CDR3: CASSVGWQGVLTNEKLFF
DNA: TGTGCCAGCAGCGTAGGGTGGCAGGGAGTCTTAACTAATGAAAAACTGTTTTTT

size: -
J: TRBJ1-3
V: TRBV4-2
D: -
CDR3: CASSHRRAVGNTIYF
DNA: TGTGCCAGCAGCCACCGACGGGCGGTTGGAAACACCATATATTTT

size: -
J: TRBJ2-3
V: TRBV27
D: -
CDR3: CASSLRPTDTQYF
DNA: TGTGCCAGCAGTTTACGACCTACAGATACGCAGTATTTT

size: -
J: TRBJ1-1
V: TRBV11-2
D: -
CDR3: CASSLDRGARRTEAFF
DNA: TGTGCCAGCAGCTTAGATCGGGGGGCCCGAAGGACTGAAGCTTTCTTT

size: -
J: TRBJ2-1
V: TRBV4-2
D: TRBD2
CDR3: CASSQDLAGEENEQFF
DNA: TGTGCCAGCAGCCAAGATCTAGCGGGAGAGGAGAATGAGCAGTTCTTC